The 30 T cell receptor beta chains below come from one sample, sequenced in a study of T cell responses to AZD1222 COVID-19 vaccine. Assay: immunoSEQ multiplex PCR; the TCRdb copy retains only in-frame clones and omits some. The table lists some 200,000 clones, about nine tenths of them singletons, with less than 2% in the top ten. The sample in question was peripheral blood, obtained 28 days after the second AZD1222 dose. These TCRs come from an adult who received the AZD1222 COVID-19 vaccine.

This clone was seen only once. The V and J genes are TRBV6-5 and TRBJ1-5, with TRBD1 as a possible D gene (6 bases). The V end lost 6 bases, the J end lost 4 bases, and 10 bases lay between the germline ends. CDR1 MNHEY and CDR2 SVGAGI come from the germline V gene. CDR3 length: 13 amino acids. The CDR3 sequence is CASSRDKNQPQHF. For the CDR3, the DNA is TGTGCCAGCAGCCGGGACAAAAATCAGCCCCAGCATTTT.

This chain joins TRBV5-5 and TRBJ1-1; perhaps TRBD1 as D (5 bases). The germline V gene encodes CDR1 SGHKS and CDR2 YYEKEE (reference sequence). This CDR3 is built from 14 residues. V lost 4 bases to trimming and J lost 5 bases, with 15 bases between them. The chain's CDR3 is CASSPGTRETEAFF. In nucleotides, the CDR3 is TGTGCCAGCAGCCCGGGGACTCGGGAGACTGAAGCTTTCTTT.

V is TRBV3-1 (or the pseudogene TRBV3-2) and J is TRBJ1-2, with unresolved D. The CDR3 is made up of 12 amino acids. V lost 2 bases, J lost 2 bases, and 3 bases lay in between. The germline V gene has CDR1 LGHDT and CDR2 YNNKEL (reference sequence). The CDR3 loop reads CASSQLNYGYTF. The CDR3 DNA sequence: TGTGCCAGCAGCCAATTAAACTATGGCTACACCTTC.

The chain recombines TRBV6-5 with TRBJ1-2; a possible D gene is TRBD1 (6 bases). Germline V gives CDR1 MNHEY, CDR2 SVGAGI. CDR3 length equals 15 residues. The V and J ends lost 6 bases and 4 bases respectively, with 18 bases between them. For the CDR3, the DNA is TGTGCCAGCAGGACCAAGCCCACAGGGATCTATGGCTACACCTTC. The encoded protein is CASRTKPTGIYGYTF.

The rearrangement joins TRBV5-4 to TRBJ2-1; D is tentatively TRBD1 or TRBD2 (5 bases each). The CDR3 is 15 amino acids. V was shortened by 0 bases and J by 0 bases, with 7 bases between the two germline ends. Germline V gene data show CDR1 as SGHNT and CDR2 as YYREEE (reference sequence). CDR3 loop: CASSLAGSSYNEQFF. The CDR3 DNA reads TGTGCCAGCAGCTTGGCAGGGAGCTCCTACAATGAGCAGTTCTTC.

The V gene is TRBV7-8, the J gene TRBJ2-1; D call uncertain. The germline gives CDR1 SGHVS, CDR2 FQNEAQ. Trimming took 4 bases from V and 1 from J, leaving 17 bases between them. The CDR3 runs 17 residues. CDR3 amino acids: CASSSLDHFGSYNEQFF. The CDR3 coding sequence is TGTGCCAGCAGCTCCCTGGACCATTTTGGATCCTACAATGAGCAGTTCTTC.

Here the CDR3 DNA reads TGTGCCAGCAGTGGAGGGTGGACAGGCCAGGGGGTGGAAGCTTTCTTT. Its protein is CASSGGWTGQGVEAFF. The rearrangement links TRBV6-1 to TRBJ1-1; the match to TRBD1 covers 7 bases. Germline loops: CDR1 MNHNS, CDR2 SASEGT. V was pared by 4 bases and J by 8 bases, with 16 bases of the junction left unmatched. The CDR3 covers 16 residues.

The chain combines TRBV6-5 with TRBJ1-1, with D uncertain. Trimming removed 4 bases at V and 1 base at J, with 7 bases between. Germline lookup yields CDR1 MNHEY and CDR2 SVGAGI. The CDR3 covers 13 residues. As DNA, the CDR3 is TGTGCCAGCAGTTTCAGTTCGAACACTGAAGCTTTCTTT. Its protein product is CASSFSSNTEAFF.

The genes are TRBV4-1 and TRBJ2-1, with a weak D call TRBD2 (5 bases). The ends were cut back, 2 bases at V and 3 bases at J, with 14 bases in the middle. CDR1 MGHRA and CDR2 YSYEKL come from the germline V gene. This CDR3 comprises 16 residues. The chain's CDR3 is CASSQNRRGIYNEQFF. CDR3 bases: TGCGCCAGCAGCCAAAATCGTCGAGGGATCTACAATGAGCAGTTCTTC.

The chain combines TRBV9 with TRBJ1-6; 9 bases agree with TRBD1. CDR3 length: 14 amino acids. V shed 0 bases, J shed 13 bases, and the junction held 5 bases outside the gene matches. Germline V gene sequence: CDR1 SGDLS, CDR2 YYNGEE. CDR3 region: CASSVGQGVSPLHF. The CDR3 coding sequence is TGTGCCAGCAGCGTAGGACAGGGGGTATCGCCCCTCCACTTT.

This clone was detected a few times. This chain connects TRBV18 to TRBJ2-2; a weak D match, TRBD1 (6 bases). V was trimmed by 1 base and J by 0 bases, leaving 6 bases between them. CDR1 is KGHSH and CDR2 is LQKENI in the germline V gene. This CDR3 is built from 15 residues. The CDR3 bases are TGTGCCAGCTCACCACGGACAGCGAACACCGGGGAGCTGTTTTTT. This translates into CASSPRTANTGELFF.

The chain has TRBV5-5 and TRBJ1-1; TRBD1 might be the D (5 bases). CDR3 length equals 17 residues. From germline, CDR1 is SGHKS and CDR2 YYEKEE (reference sequence). The ends were cut back, 4 bases at V and 2 bases at J, with 21 bases in the middle. CDR3 region: CASSPQQAAVTNTEAFF. The CDR3 DNA reads TGTGCCAGCAGCCCTCAACAGGCGGCTGTTACCAACACTGAAGCTTTCTTT.

The chain carries TRBV5-1 and TRBJ2-1, with a possible D match to TRBD1 (6 bases). This CDR3 has 14 amino acids. V was pared by 3 bases and J by 6 bases, with 13 bases between. Germline assignment: CDR1 SGHRS and CDR2 YFSETQ. The CDR3 DNA sequence: TGCGCCAGCAGCTCCAGTGGGGGCCGCAATGAGCAGTTCTTC. This sequence encodes CASSSSGGRNEQFF.

This clone was counted a single time. The chain links TRBV9 to TRBJ2-2; D gene unclear. The V gene's germline CDR1 is SGDLS and CDR2 YYNGEE. V was trimmed by 2 bases and J by 6 bases, leaving 8 bases between them. The CDR3 consists of 13 residues. The DNA of the CDR3 is TGTGCCAGCAGCGTCCGGGTAGCCGGGGAGCTGTTTTTT. Translation gives CASSVRVAGELFF.

The CDR3 coding sequence is TGCGCCAGCAGCTTGGGTCCAGGGCAGGGCGAGCAGTACTTC. This translates into CASSLGPGQGEQYF. This sequence joins TRBV5-1 and TRBJ2-7; maybe TRBD1 (5 bases). Germline V CDR1 and CDR2: SGHRS, YFSETQ. V lost 0 bases and J 6 bases, leaving 13 bases between the germline ends. The CDR3 runs to 14 residues.

This clone was found many times. This sequence joins TRBV3-1 (or the pseudogene TRBV3-2) and TRBJ2-2, with D possibly matching TRBD1 (5 bases). There are 16 residues in the CDR3. Trimming left V 1 base short and J 6 bases short, with 15 bases between. Per the germline V gene, CDR1 is LGHDT and CDR2 is YNNKEL (reference sequence). Here the CDR3 reads CASSQVGRAGAGELFF. In DNA, the CDR3 is TGTGCCAGCAGCCAAGTCGGCAGGGCAGGCGCCGGGGAGCTGTTTTTT.

The chain uses TRBV7-9 and TRBJ2-3; D is undetermined. V was pared by 1 base and J by 2 bases, with 10 bases between. The CDR3 length is 15 residues. The germline CDR1 and CDR2 sequences are SEHNR and FQNEAQ (reference sequence). The chain's CDR3 is CASSLVQTPTDTQYF. In nucleotides, the CDR3 is TGTGCCAGCAGCTTAGTCCAGACACCCACAGATACGCAGTATTTT.

The chain is built from TRBV7-2 and TRBJ1-2; 7 bases are shared with TRBD1. Trimming at V came to 5 bases and at J to 4 bases, leaving 7 bases not matched to a gene. In germline, CDR1 is SGHTA, CDR2 FQGNSA. This CDR3 is built from 14 residues. The CDR3 here is CASSAPGQIYGYTF. CDR3 nucleotide sequence: TGTGCCAGCAGCGCACCGGGACAGATCTATGGCTACACCTTC.

The DNA for the CDR3 is TGTGCCAGCAGCCAAGTGGGAGGGGTTACTGAAGCTTTCTTT. This sequence encodes CASSQVGGVTEAFF. The V call is TRBV14, the J call TRBJ1-1; D is perhaps TRBD1 (5 bases). V shed 1 base and J shed 5 bases, with 11 bases lying between them. The germline gives CDR1 SGHDN, CDR2 FVKESK. The CDR3 runs to 14 residues.

This chain connects TRBV9 to TRBJ2-1; 8 nucleotides agree with TRBD2. The germline V gene has CDR1 SGDLS and CDR2 YYNGEE. J gave up 9 bases and V 3 bases, and 14 bases lay outside the gene matches. The CDR3 totals 16 residues. CDR3 region: CASSGVSGSLQTEQFF. In nucleotides, the CDR3 is TGTGCCAGCAGCGGAGTGAGCGGGAGCCTACAGACTGAGCAGTTCTTC.

This clone occurred once. The V and J genes are TRBV5-1 and TRBJ2-7, with TRBD1 matching over 11 bases. After removal of 2 bases from V and 4 bases from J, the junction contained 5 bases not matched to a gene. Germline V gene sequence: CDR1 SGHRS, CDR2 YFSETQ. The CDR3 consists of 15 residues. The chain's CDR3 is CASSFVGTGGYEQYF. In DNA form, the CDR3 reads TGCGCCAGCAGCTTCGTAGGGACAGGGGGATACGAGCAGTACTTC.

The CDR3, as DNA: TGTGCCAGCAGTGAAACAGCGGGGGGGCAAGAGACCCAGTACTTC. Residues: CASSETAGGQETQYF. The V gene is TRBV6-1, the J gene TRBJ2-5; TRBD2 aligns across 10 bases. The CDR3 has 15 residues. Unmatched junction bases numbered 2, after V lost 2 bases and J lost 2 bases. Germline assignment: CDR1 MNHNS and CDR2 SASEGT.

V gene TRBV5-1 combines with J gene TRBJ2-7, with 11 bases identical to TRBD1. Trimming took 2 bases from V and 6 from J; bases not matched to a gene: 10. The CDR3 contains 16 residues. CDR1 and CDR2 from the germline V gene are SGHRS and YFSETQ. DNA for the CDR3: TGCGCCAGCAGCTTCGCTACCGGGACAGGGGGGAGCGAGCAGTACTTC. Protein sequence: CASSFATGTGGSEQYF.

V and J are TRBV19 and TRBJ1-1, with D possibly TRBD1 on 6 matching bases. Between the trimmed V and J ends, which lost 6 bases and 6 bases, there was a span of 17 bases. The germline gives CDR1 LNHDA, CDR2 SQIVND (reference sequence). The CDR3 runs 14 residues. CDR3 residues: CASSLTHYRAEAFF. The CDR3 DNA reads as TGTGCCAGTAGCCTCACACATTACAGGGCTGAAGCTTTCTTT.

The chain couples TRBV7-8 to TRBJ1-3; D not resolved. Germline V gene data show CDR1 as SGHVS and CDR2 as FQNEAQ. The CDR3 consists of 15 residues. The V end lost 3 bases, the J end lost 0 bases, and 9 bases lay between the germline ends. The CDR3 DNA reads as TGTGCCAGCAGCTTGGAACTGCTCTCTGGAAACACCATATATTTT. Protein: CASSLELLSGNTIYF.

This chain connects TRBV30 to TRBJ1-6; no reliable D call. This CDR3 is 13 amino acids long. Trimming cost V 0 bases and J 8 bases, with 8 bases left between them. Germline V gives CDR1 GTSNPN, CDR2 SVGIG (reference sequence). In DNA form, the CDR3 reads TGTGCCTGGAGTGTAGACGCTTATTCACCCCTCCACTTT. Its protein is CAWSVDAYSPLHF. Based on the CDR3 plus reference TRBV30 and TRBJ1-6, the full variable domain is SQTIHQWPATLVQPVGSPLSLECTVEGTSNPNLYWYRQAAGRGLQLLFYSVGIGQISSEVPQNLSASRPQDRQFILSSKKLLLSDSGFYLCAWSVDAYSPLHFGNGTRLTVT.

This sequence joins TRBV30 and TRBJ2-3; the match to TRBD2 covers 8 bases. With V trimmed by 4 bases and J by 2 bases, 2 bases remained unmatched. The CDR3 is made up of 13 amino acids. Germline V gene sequence: CDR1 GTSNPN, CDR2 SVGIG (reference sequence). CDR3 sequence reads: CAWIAGNTDTQYF. The CDR3 DNA is TGTGCCTGGATAGCGGGGAACACAGATACGCAGTATTTT. Looking up the rest from reference TRBV30 and TRBJ2-3 gives the full variable domain: SQTIHQWPATLVQPVGSPLSLECTVEGTSNPNLYWYRQAAGRGLQLLFYSVGIGQISSEVPQNLSASRPQDRQFILSSKKLLLSDSGFYLCAWIAGNTDTQYFGPGTRLTVL.

The V call is TRBV11-2, the J call TRBJ1-1; D uncertain. V lost 1 base to trimming and J lost 1 base, with 7 bases between them. The CDR3 length is 14 residues. Germline CDR1 is SGHAT and CDR2 is FQNNGV. This CDR3 is CASSLGWKNTEAFF. The CDR3 nucleotides are TGTGCCAGCAGCTTAGGGTGGAAGAACACTGAAGCTTTCTTT. Based on the CDR3 plus reference TRBV11-2 and TRBJ1-1, the full variable domain is EAGVAQSPRYKIIEKRQSVAFWCNPISGHATLYWYQQILGQGPKLLIQFQNNGVVDDSQLPKDRFSAERLKGVDSTLKIQPAKLEDSAVYLCASSLGWKNTEAFFGQGTRLTVV.

The V gene is TRBV6-5, the J gene TRBJ1-3; D perhaps matches TRBD1 (5 bases). V was cut by 10 bases and J by 0 bases, with 16 bases left in between. The germline CDR1 and CDR2 sequences are MNHEY and SVGAGI. The CDR3 has 15 residues. Here the CDR3 DNA reads TGTGCCACCCAGGGCACTCCCTACTCTGGAAACACCATATATTTT. Its translation is CATQGTPYSGNTIYF.

The rearrangement links TRBV10-3 to TRBJ1-1; no clear D gene. The V gene lost 4 bases and the J gene lost 0 bases, with 12 bases spanning the gap. Germline CDR1 reads ENHRY; CDR2 reads SYGVKD. The CDR3 length is 15 residues. This CDR3 reads CAISAGWEMNTEAFF. The CDR3, as DNA: TGTGCCATCAGTGCCGGGTGGGAAATGAACACTGAAGCTTTCTTT.